The TCR beta chain described here comes from a study of early T cells in non-severe SARS-CoV-2 infection. Across the study: Unsorted whole blood bulk RNA was sequenced, with unpaired chains.

The study's findings and limits: Missing private and CD4 specificities, VDJdb matching favored anti-spike CD8 responses.

Individual cDNA molecules received unique molecular identifiers. TCRdb redid the calling of the 5' RACE reads with MiXCR, one entry per CDR3 protein. The sample holds over 45,000 distinct CDR3 sequences, about 10% seen once. The V gene lost 1 base and the J gene lost 5 bases, with 4 bases spanning the gap. Germline CDR1 reads SQVTM; CDR2 reads ANQGSEA. This CDR3 has 11 residues. A word on this clonotype: Its cognate antigen is unknown.

The genes are TRBV29-1 and TRBJ2-3; D ambiguous. The sequenced material came from whole blood. The TCR comes from an adult who was a healthcare worker with PCR-confirmed SARS-CoV-2 infection or an uninfected control (not recorded which). CDR3 sequence (DNA): TGCAGCGTTGAAGCGGGAGATACGCAGTATTTT. It encodes CSVEAGDTQYF.